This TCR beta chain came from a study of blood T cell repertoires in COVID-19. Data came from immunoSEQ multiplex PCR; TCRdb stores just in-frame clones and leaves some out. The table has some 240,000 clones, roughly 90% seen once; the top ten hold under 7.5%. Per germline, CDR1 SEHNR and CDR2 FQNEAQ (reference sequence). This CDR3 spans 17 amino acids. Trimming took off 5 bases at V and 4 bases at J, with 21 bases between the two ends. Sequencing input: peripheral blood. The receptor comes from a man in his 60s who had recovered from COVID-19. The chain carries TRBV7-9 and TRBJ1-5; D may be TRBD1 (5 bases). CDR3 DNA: TGTGCCAGCAGCGGTTTCTCCGGGACTGCGTCTAATCAGCCCCAGCATTTT. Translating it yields CASSGFSGTASNQPQHF.